Presented here are 5 T cell receptor beta chains from one specimen sequenced in a study of CD8 T cells in ankylosing spondylitis. TCRdb re-derived calls from the 5' RACE reads in MiXCR, one entry per CDR3 protein. The sample carries 200,000 or so distinct CDR3 sequences, 10% to 15% recorded once. Sequencing input: blood, either unsorted or a sorted T cell fraction (not recorded which). The source is a female donor with ankylosing spondylitis or in good health (not recorded which).

This clonotype was seen more than once but under ten times. This sequence joins TRBV7-2 and TRBJ2-3, with D tentatively TRBD2 (5 bases). CDR1 is SGHTA, CDR2 FQGNSA, per germline. This CDR3 is 13 amino acids long. V gave up 4 bases and J gave up 8 bases, with 13 bases separating them. In DNA form, the CDR3 reads TGTGCCAGCAGCTCTAGCATGGGCGGTACGCAGTATTTT. As protein: CASSSSMGGTQYF.

V gene TRBV28 combines with J gene TRBJ2-1; either TRBD1 or TRBD2 may supply D (6 bases each). CDR1 and CDR2 from the germline V gene are MDHEN and SYDVKM. The CDR3 loop spans 15 amino acids. V was clipped by 3 bases and J by 8 bases, with 17 bases between them. Written as DNA, the CDR3 is TGTGCCAGCAGTTTCGTTACGACCGGGGGCGATGAGCAGTTCTTC. Protein sequence: CASSFVTTGGDEQFF.

This clonotype was observed at least ten times. J is TRBJ2-1 and V is TRBV7-8; possibly TRBD2 for D (6 bases). This CDR3 region has 19 residues. CDR1 is SGHVS and CDR2 is FQNEAQ in the germline V gene. Trimming took 5 bases from V and 0 from J, leaving 23 bases between them. The DNA for the CDR3 is TGTGCCAGCAGCACCAAAGGCGGAGAGGCGGGGAGCTCCTACAATGAGCAGTTCTTC. Encoded protein: CASSTKGGEAGSSYNEQFF.

In this sample, this clonotype turned up many times. This chain connects TRBV10-3 to TRBJ2-5; D may match TRBD1 or TRBD2 (6 bases each). Germline lookup yields CDR1 ENHRY and CDR2 SYGVKD. CDR3 length equals 15 residues. The V and J ends lost 2 bases and 5 bases respectively, with 15 bases between them. The chain's CDR3 is CAISETRGLRETQYF. As DNA, the CDR3 is TGTGCCATCAGTGAGACTCGGGGGCTCCGGGAGACCCAGTACTTC.

There are many counts of this clonotype. This rearrangement joins TRBV7-2 to TRBJ1-5; D is perhaps TRBD1 (6 bases). CDR3 length equals 15 residues. Trimming removed 5 bases at V and 5 bases at J, with 16 bases between. Germline loops: CDR1 SGHTA, CDR2 FQGNSA. The CDR3 nucleotides are TGTGCCAGCAGCGCCCCCGGGGGCGCCTATCAGCCCCAGCATTTT. Protein: CASSAPGGAYQPQHF.